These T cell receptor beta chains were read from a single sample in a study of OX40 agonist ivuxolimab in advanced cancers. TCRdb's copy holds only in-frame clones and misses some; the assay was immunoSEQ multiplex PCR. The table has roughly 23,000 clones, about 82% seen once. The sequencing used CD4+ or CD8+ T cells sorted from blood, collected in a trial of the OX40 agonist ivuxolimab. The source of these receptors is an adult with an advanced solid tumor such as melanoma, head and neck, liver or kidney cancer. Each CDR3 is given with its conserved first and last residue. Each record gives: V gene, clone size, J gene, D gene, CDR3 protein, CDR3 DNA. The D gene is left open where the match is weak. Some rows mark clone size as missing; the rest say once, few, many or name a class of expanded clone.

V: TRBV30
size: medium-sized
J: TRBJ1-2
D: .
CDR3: CAWAERSVKGFINYGYTF
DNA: TGTGCCTGGGCAGAAAGGAGCGTTAAGGGATTTATTAACTATGGCTACACCTTC

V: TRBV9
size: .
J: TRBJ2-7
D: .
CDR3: CASSPAPRYEQYF
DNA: TGTGCCAGCAGCCCCGCCCCGCGGTACGAGCAGTACTTC

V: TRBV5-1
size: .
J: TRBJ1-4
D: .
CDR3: CASSLGQGDEKLFF
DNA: TGCGCCAGCAGCTTGGGGCAGGGAGATGAAAAACTGTTTTTT

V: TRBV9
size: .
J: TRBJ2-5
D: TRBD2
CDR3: CASSAPLAGGGETQYF
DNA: TGTGCCAGCAGCGCTCCCCTAGCGGGGGGCGGCGAGACCCAGTACTTC

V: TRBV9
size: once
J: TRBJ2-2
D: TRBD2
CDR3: CASSVASGGRTGELFF
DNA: TGTGCCAGCAGCGTAGCTAGCGGGGGTAGGACCGGGGAGCTGTTTTTT

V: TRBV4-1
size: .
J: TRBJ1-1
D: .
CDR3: CASSQDGATEAFF
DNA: TGCGCCAGCAGCCAAGATGGGGCCACTGAAGCTTTCTTT

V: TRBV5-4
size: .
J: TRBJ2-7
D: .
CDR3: CASSFGYEQYF
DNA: TGTGCCAGCAGCTTCGGCTACGAGCAGTACTTC

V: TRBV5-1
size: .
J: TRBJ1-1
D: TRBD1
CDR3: CASSFGTGMNTEAFF
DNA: TGCGCCAGCAGCTTTGGGACAGGGATGAACACTGAAGCTTTCTTT

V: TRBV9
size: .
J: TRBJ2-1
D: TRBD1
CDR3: CASSDGTGAYNEQFF
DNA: TGTGCCAGCAGCGACGGGACAGGGGCCTACAATGAGCAGTTCTTC

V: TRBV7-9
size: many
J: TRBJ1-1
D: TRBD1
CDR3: CASSLVAGGDWDTEAFF
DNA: TGTGCCAGCAGCTTAGTGGCAGGGGGCGACTGGGACACTGAAGCTTTCTTT

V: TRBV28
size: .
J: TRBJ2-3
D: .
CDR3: CASRAPAAPSSDTQYF
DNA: TGTGCCAGCAGGGCCCCGGCGGCGCCCTCGTCGGATACGCAGTATTTT

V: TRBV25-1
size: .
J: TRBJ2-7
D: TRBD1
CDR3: CASSPKGGTGRAYEQYF
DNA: TGTGCCAGCAGCCCAAAGGGGGGGACAGGGCGGGCCTACGAGCAGTACTTC

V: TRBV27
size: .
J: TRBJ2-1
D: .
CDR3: CASRSSDRNEQFF
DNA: TGTGCCAGCAGGTCTAGCGACCGGAACGAGCAGTTCTTC

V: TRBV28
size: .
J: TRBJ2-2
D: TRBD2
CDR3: CASSTIPGTSGGTDTGELFF
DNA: TGTGCCAGCAGTACCATCCCTGGGACTAGCGGGGGGACCGACACCGGGGAGCTGTTTTTT

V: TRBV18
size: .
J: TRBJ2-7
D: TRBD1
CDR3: CASSPGTGTGGVFTYEQYF
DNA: TGTGCCAGCTCACCAGGAACCGGGACAGGGGGCGTTTTCACCTACGAGCAGTACTTC

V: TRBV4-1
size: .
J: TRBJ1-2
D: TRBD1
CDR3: CASSQEDTGQGIGDGYTF
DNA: TGCGCCAGCAGCCAAGAAGATACGGGACAGGGGATTGGGGATGGCTACACCTTC

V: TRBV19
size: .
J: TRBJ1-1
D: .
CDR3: CASSILDQGVLNTEAFF
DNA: TGTGCCAGTAGTATCCTCGACCAGGGAGTGTTGAACACTGAAGCTTTCTTT

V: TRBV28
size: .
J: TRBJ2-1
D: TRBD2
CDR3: CASSSPLAGPSYNEQFF
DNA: TGTGCCAGCAGTTCCCCTCTAGCGGGCCCCTCCTACAATGAGCAGTTCTTC

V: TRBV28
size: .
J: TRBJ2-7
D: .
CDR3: CASSFLQERSYEQYF
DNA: TGTGCCAGCAGTTTTCTTCAGGAACGATCCTACGAGCAGTACTTC

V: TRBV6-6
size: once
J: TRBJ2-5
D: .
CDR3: CASSTTGMDQYF
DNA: TGTGCCAGCAGTACCACAGGGATGGACCAGTACTTC

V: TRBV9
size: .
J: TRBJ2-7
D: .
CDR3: CASSVLGGSSYEQYF
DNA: TGTGCCAGCAGCGTCCTGGGGGGAAGCTCCTACGAGCAGTACTTC

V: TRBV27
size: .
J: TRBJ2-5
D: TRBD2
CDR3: CASSNIIAGGKQETQYF
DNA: TGTGCCAGCAGTAACATTATAGCGGGGGGCAAACAAGAGACCCAGTACTTC

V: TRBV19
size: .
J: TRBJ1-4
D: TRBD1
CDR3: CASSIVLGQGATNEKLFF
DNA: TGTGCCAGTAGTATAGTTCTAGGACAGGGCGCAACTAATGAAAAACTGTTTTTT

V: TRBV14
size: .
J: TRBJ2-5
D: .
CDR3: CASSQTLETQYF
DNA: TGTGCCAGCAGCCAAACCTTGGAGACCCAGTACTTC